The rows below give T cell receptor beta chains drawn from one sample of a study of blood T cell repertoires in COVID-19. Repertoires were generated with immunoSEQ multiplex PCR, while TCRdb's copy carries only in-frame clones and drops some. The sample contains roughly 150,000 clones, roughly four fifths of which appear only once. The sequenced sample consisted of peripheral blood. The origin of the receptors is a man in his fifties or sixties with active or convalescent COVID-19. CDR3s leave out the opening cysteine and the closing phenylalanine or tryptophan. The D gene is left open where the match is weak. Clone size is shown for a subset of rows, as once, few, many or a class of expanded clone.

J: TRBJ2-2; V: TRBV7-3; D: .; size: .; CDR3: ASSLIRNTGELF
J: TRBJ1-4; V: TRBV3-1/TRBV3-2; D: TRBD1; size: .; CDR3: ASSQDIGRTGYDEKLF
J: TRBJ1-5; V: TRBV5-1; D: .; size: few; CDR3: ASSSLQGAQPQH
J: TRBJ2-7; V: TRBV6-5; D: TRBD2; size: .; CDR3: AATLAVGIGQY
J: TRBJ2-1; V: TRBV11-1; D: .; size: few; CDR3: ASTAGSGNEQF
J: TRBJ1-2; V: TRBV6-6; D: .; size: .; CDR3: ASSYEGRAPEGGYT
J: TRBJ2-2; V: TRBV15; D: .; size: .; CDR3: ATSKIEGAGGELF
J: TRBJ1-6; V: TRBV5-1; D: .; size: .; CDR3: ASSFELAGYNSPLH
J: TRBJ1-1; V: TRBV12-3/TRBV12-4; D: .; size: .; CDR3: ASSRQYGTEAF
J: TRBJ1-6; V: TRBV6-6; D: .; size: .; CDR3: ASSYENSPLH
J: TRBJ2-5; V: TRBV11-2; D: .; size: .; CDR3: ASSPQLSRETQY
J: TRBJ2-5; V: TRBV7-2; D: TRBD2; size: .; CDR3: ASSLEMSAGGGETQY
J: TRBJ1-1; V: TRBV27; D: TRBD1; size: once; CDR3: ASSRRQGGTEAF
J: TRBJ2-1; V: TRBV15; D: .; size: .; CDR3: ATSISSGGEQF
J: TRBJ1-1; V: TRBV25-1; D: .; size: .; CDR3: ASSEVRTGMNTEAF
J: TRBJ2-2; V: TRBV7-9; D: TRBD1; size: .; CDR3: ASSPRQGLGTGELF
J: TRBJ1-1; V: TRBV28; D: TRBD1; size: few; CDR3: ASLTGTGNTEAF
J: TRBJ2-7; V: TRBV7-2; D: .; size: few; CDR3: ASSPGSGAYEQY
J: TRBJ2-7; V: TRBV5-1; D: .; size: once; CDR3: ASSLGSTGLSYEQY
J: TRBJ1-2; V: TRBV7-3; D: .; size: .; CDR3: ASSLRGDSNYGYT
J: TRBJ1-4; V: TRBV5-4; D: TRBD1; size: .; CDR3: ASSAGQGPNEKLF
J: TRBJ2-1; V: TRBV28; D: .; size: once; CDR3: ASSSAGAGKAYNEQF
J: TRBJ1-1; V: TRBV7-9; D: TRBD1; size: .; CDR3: ASSLGPGGTEAF
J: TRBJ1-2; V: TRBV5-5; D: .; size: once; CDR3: ASSLVQEGNYGYT
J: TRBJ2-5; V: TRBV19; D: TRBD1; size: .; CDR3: ASSIVRTGVQTQY
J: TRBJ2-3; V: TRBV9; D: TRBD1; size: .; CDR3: ASSVAGQRTLDTDTQY
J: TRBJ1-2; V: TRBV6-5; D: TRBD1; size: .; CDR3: ASSLQGARSSGGYT
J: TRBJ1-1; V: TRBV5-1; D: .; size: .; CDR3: ASSLDVTTNTEAF
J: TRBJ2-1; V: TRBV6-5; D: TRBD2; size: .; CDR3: ASSYSSSGYNEQF
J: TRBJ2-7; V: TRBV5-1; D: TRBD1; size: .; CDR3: ASSRGQDFYEQY
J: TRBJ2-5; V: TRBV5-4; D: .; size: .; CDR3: ASSLGQQETQY
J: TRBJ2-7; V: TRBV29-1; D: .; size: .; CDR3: SVVADSYEQY
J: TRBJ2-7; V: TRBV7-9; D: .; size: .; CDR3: ASSLGAVRQSSYEQY
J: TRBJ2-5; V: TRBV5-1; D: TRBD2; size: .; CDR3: ASSSRSSGGVETQY
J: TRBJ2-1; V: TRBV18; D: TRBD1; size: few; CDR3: ASSPETGLDLYNEQF
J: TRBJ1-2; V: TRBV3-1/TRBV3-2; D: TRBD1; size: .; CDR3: ASSLPVKGQGLLGYT
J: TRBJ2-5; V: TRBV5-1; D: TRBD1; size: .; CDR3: ASRRTPGQGMY
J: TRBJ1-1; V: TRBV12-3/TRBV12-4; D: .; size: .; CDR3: ASRFSNTEAF
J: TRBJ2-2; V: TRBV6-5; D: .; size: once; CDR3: ASSRQGVPGELF
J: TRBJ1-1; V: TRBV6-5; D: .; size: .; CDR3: ASRGQKVLGAF
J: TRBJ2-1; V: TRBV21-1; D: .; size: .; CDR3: ASSKEGNSGILGDEQF
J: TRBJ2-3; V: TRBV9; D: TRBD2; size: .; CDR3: ASSGETSRLLDTQY
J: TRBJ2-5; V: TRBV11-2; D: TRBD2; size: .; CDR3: ASSLGLADQETQY
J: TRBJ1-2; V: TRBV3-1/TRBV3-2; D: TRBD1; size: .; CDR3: ASSQEDLYGQGNYGYT
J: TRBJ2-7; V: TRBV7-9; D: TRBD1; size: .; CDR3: ASSSDRSLSYEQY
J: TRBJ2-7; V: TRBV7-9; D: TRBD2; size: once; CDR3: ASSLGHGTMYEQY
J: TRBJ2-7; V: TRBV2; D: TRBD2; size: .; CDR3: ASSGTSGGYEQY
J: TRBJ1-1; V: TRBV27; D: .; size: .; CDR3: ATSFTGETEAF
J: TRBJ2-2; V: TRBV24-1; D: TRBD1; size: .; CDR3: ATSAWGQGATTGELF
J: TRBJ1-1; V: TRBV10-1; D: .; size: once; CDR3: ASSERQGNTEAF
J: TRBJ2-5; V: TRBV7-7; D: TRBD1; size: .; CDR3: ASSSGTGTQETQY
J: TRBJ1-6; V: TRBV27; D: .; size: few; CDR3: ASTYGGQGVSPLH
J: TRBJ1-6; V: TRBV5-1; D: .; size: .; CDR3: ASSLAGVGQYNSPLH